This T cell receptor (beta chain) is drawn from a study of CXCR3-negative and CXCR3-positive naive CD8 T cells. Study-level points and caveats: TRB CDR3s of CXCR3-positive naive cells were more hydrophobic than those of CXCR3-negative naive cells.

Libraries were UMI-labeled 5' RACE TRB cDNA. TCRdb reprocessed the 5' RACE reads, keeping one entry per CDR3 protein, no DNA. This table lists 130,000 to 150,000 distinct CDR3 sequences. A note on this clonotype: Its specificity is not known.

CDR1 and CDR2 (germline): DFQATT, SNEGSKA (reference sequence). The CDR3 runs to 15 residues. Subsets of CD8+ T cells were each sorted in triplicate at hundreds of thousands of cells apiece. The rearrangement joins TRBV20-1 to TRBJ2-5; there is no DNA to check the TCRdb D call of TRBD2. The specimen sequenced was naive CXCR3+ CD8+ T cells from blood. The subset was: CD45RO-CCR7+CD27+CD95- naive CD8+ T cells expressing CXCR3 (TNR3+). The sequence derives from a human donor in good health. Some clones in this sample may be carry-over from other donors' samples. The CDR3 sequence is CSARDLQSGEETQYF.